This T cell receptor (beta chain) was retrieved from a study of blood T cell repertoires in COVID-19. This clone was observed a handful of times. Trimming left V 5 bases short and J 4 bases short, with 6 bases between. Germline CDR1 reads LNHDA; CDR2 reads SQIVND (reference sequence). This CDR3 has 13 residues. Using immunoSEQ multiplex PCR, the repertoire was profiled, and TCRdb retains in-frame clones only, with some absent. This table has 75,000 to 90,000 clones, 80% appearing once. The source of this sequence is a woman in her thirties or forties with active or convalescent COVID-19. Sequenced sample: peripheral blood. The rearrangement joins TRBV19 to TRBJ2-6; no clear D gene. The CDR3 spells CASSSTGANVLTF. DNA for the CDR3: TGTGCCAGTAGTTCGACAGGGGCCAACGTCCTGACTTTC.